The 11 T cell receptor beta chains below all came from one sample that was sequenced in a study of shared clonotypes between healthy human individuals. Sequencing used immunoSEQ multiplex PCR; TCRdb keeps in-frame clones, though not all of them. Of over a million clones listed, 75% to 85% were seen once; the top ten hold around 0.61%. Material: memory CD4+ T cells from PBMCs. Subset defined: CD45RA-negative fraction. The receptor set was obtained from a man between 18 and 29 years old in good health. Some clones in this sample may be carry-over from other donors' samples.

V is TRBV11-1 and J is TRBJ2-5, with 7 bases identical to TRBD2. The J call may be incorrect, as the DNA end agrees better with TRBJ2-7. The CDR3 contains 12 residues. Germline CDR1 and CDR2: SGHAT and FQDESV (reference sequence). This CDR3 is CASSREDYEQYF. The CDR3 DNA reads TGTGCCAGCAGCCGGGAGGATTACGAGCAGTACTTC.

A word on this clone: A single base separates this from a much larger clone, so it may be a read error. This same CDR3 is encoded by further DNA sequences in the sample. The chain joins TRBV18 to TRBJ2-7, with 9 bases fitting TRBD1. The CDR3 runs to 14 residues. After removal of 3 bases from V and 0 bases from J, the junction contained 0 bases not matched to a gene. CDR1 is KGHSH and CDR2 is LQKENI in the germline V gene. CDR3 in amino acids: CASSPDRGSYEQYF. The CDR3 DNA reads TGTGCCAGCTCACCGGACAGGGGCTCCTACGAGCAGTACTTC.

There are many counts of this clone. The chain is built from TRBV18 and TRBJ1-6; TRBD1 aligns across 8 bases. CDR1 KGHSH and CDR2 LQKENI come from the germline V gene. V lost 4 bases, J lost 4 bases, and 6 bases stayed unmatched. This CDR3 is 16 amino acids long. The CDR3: CASSLMTGAYNSPLHF. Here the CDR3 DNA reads TGTGCCAGCTCACTGATGACAGGGGCGTATAATTCACCCCTCCACTTT.

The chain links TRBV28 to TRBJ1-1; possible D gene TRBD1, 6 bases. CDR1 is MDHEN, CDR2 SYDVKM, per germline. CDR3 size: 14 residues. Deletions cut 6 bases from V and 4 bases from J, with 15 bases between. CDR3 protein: CASRHRVSVTEAFF. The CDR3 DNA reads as TGTGCCAGCAGACACAGGGTTTCGGTCACTGAAGCTTTCTTT.

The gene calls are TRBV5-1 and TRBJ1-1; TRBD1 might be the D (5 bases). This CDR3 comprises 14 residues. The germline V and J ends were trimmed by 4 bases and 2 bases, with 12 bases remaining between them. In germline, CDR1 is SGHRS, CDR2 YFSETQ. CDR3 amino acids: CASSGGTGNTEAFF. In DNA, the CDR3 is TGCGCCAGCAGCGGGGGGACGGGAAACACTGAAGCTTTCTTT.

The CDR3 DNA reads as TGTGCCAGCAGTTCTCAGGCCTCGGGGCATCAGCCCCAGCATTTT. It specifies CASSSQASGHQPQHF. The J gene is TRBJ1-5, the V gene TRBV28, with a possible D match to TRBD1 (5 bases). CDR3 length equals 15 residues. Trimming took off 4 bases at V and 5 bases at J, with 15 bases between the two ends. Germline assignment: CDR1 MDHEN and CDR2 SYDVKM.

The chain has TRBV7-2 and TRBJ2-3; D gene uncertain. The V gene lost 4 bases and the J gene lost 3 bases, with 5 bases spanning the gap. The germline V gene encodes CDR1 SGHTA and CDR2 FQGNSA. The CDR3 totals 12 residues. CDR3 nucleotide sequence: TGTGCCAGCAGCTACGAGACAGATACGCAGTATTTT. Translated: CASSYETDTQYF. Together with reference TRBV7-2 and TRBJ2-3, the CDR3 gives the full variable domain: GAGVSQSPSNKVTEKGKDVELRCDPISGHTALYWYRQSLGQGLEFLIYFQGNSAPDKSGLPSDRFSAERTGGSVSTLTIQRTQQEDSAVYLCASSYETDTQYFGPGTRLTVL.

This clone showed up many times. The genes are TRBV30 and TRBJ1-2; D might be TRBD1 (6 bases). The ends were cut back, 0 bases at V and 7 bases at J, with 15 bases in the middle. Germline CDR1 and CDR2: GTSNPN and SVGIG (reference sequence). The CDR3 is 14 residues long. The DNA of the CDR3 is TGTGCCTGGAGTGTACTGTCGGGGGCGGGTGGCTACACCTTC. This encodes CAWSVLSGAGGYTF. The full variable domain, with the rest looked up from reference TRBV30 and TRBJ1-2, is SQTIHQWPATLVQPVGSPLSLECTVEGTSNPNLYWYRQAAGRGLQLLFYSVGIGQISSEVPQNLSASRPQDRQFILSSKKLLLSDSGFYLCAWSVLSGAGGYTFGSGTRLTVV.

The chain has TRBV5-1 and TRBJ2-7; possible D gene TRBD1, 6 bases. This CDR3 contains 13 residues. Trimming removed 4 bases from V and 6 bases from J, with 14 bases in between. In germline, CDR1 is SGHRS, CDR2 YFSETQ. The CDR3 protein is CASSIGDTPEQYF. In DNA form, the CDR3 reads TGCGCCAGCAGCATAGGGGACACCCCCGAGCAGTACTTC.

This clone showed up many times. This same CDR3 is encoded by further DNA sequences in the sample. CDR3 sequence: CASSPGTSGEETQYF. In DNA form, the CDR3 reads TGCGCCAGCAGCCCGGGGACTAGCGGGGAAGAGACCCAGTACTTC. This chain joins TRBV4-1 and TRBJ2-5, with 13 bases that match TRBD2. The germline V gene has CDR1 MGHRA and CDR2 YSYEKL. V lost 4 bases and J lost 3; bases outside the gene matches: 2. The CDR3 spans 15 residues.

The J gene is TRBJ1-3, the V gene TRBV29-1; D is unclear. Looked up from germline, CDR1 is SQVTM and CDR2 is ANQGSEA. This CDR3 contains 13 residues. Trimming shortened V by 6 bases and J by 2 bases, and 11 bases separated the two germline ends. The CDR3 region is CSVEHNAGNTIYF. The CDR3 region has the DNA TGCAGCGTAGAACACAACGCTGGAAACACCATATATTTT.